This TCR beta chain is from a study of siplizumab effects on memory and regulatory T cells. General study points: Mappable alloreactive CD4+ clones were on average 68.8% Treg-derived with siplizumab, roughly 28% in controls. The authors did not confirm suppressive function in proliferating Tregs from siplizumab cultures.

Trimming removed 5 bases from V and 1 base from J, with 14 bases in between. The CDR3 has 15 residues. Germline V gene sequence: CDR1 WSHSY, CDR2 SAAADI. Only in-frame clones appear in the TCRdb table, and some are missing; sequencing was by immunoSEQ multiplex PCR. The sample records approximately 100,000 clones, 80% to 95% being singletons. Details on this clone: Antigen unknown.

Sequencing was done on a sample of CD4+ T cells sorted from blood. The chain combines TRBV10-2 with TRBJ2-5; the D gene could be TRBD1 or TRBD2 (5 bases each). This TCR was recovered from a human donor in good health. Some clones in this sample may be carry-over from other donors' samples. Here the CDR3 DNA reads TGCGCCAGCAGTCCCGGGACCTTCAGCCAAGAGACCCAGTACTTC. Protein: CASSPGTFSQETQYF.